These 8 T cell receptor beta chains originate from one sample sequenced in a study of T-cell memory formation after mild COVID-19. TCRdb analysed the 5' RACE reads with MiXCR anew, one entry per CDR3 protein. The sample has about half a million distinct CDR3 sequences; about 20% are singletons. The sequenced material came from PBMCs or a T cell subset sorted from them (not recorded which). The receptors originated from an adult woman who had mild COVID-19 (a few samples of this study predate the infection). Cell type and time point are not known.

The chain joins TRBV3-1 to TRBJ2-2; 7 bases agree with TRBD2. Trimming took 1 base from V and 5 from J; bases not matched to a gene: 1. The length of the CDR3 is 14 residues. Germline CDR1 and CDR2: LGHDT and YNNKEL (reference sequence). CDR3 residues: CASSQVGGTGELFF. Written as DNA, the CDR3 is TGTGCCAGCAGCCAAGTCGGGGGGACCGGGGAGCTGTTTTTT.

The CDR3 is CASSSRLDGRETQYF. DNA of the CDR3: TGCGCCAGCAGCTCCAGACTGGACGGCAGGGAGACCCAGTACTTC. The rearrangement uses TRBV5-1 and TRBJ2-5, with D uncertain. The CDR3 contains 15 residues. Germline V gene lookup returns CDR1 SGHRS and CDR2 YFSETQ. With 3 bases removed from V and 5 bases from J, the gap between germline ends came to 17 bases.

This clonotype has just a few counts. This chain's CDR3 is CASSQVSPGEQYF. DNA for the CDR3: TGTGCCAGCAGCCAAGTGAGTCCGGGCGAGCAGTACTTC. The rearrangement uses TRBV4-2 and TRBJ2-7; D remains ambiguous. Trimming pared 1 base from V and 6 bases from J, leaving 10 bases between. The germline V gene encodes CDR1 LGHNA and CDR2 YNFKEQ. The CDR3 is 13 residues long.

Only a few counts were recorded for this clonotype. The chain links TRBV5-1 to TRBJ2-7; 9 positions match TRBD1. This CDR3 spans 14 amino acids. CDR1 SGHRS and CDR2 YFSETQ come from the germline V gene. V lost 0 bases and J lost 6; bases outside the gene matches: 4. The CDR3 DNA sequence: TGCGCCAGCAGCTTGGGGACAGGGGAATTCGAGCAGTACTTC. Translated: CASSLGTGEFEQYF.

This clonotype turned up a few times. The V and J genes are TRBV5-1 and TRBJ2-1; TRBD2 matches 7 bases. The CDR3 contains 15 residues. The trim removed 5 bases at V and 4 bases at J, leaving 9 bases unmatched. Germline loops: CDR1 SGHRS, CDR2 YFSETQ. CDR3 residues: CASRATSAYYNEQFF. The CDR3 DNA reads TGCGCCAGCAGGGCAACTAGCGCCTATTACAATGAGCAGTTCTTC.

This clonotype was seen more than once but under ten times. The chain combines TRBV10-3 with TRBJ2-1; 7 bases align to TRBD1. J lost 4 bases, V lost 6 bases, and 9 bases had no gene match. Germline V CDR1 and CDR2: ENHRY, SYGVKD. The CDR3 sequence is 15 residues long. The CDR3 region has the DNA TGTGCCATCAGACAGGCCGAGGGGGCATACAATGAGCAGTTCTTC. It yields the protein CAIRQAEGAYNEQFF.

This clonotype has just a few counts. This sequence joins TRBV5-5 and TRBJ2-1; 14 bases fit TRBD2. This CDR3 contains 14 residues. Unmatched junction bases numbered 5, after V lost 5 bases and J lost 10 bases. Germline V gene lookup returns CDR1 SGHKS and CDR2 YYEKEE (reference sequence). CDR3 protein: CASRGTSGSGEQFF. The DNA of the CDR3 is TGTGCCAGCAGAGGGACTAGCGGGAGTGGCGAGCAGTTCTTC. The whole variable domain, remainder taken from reference TRBV5-5 and TRBJ2-1, is DAGVTQSPTHLIKTRGQQVTLRCSPISGHKSVSWYQQVLGQGPQFIFQYYEKEERGRGNFPDRFSARQFPNYSSELNVNALLLGDSALYLCASRGTSGSGEQFFGPGTRLTVL.

A few counts support this clonotype. The rearrangement uses TRBV20-1 and TRBJ2-7; unclear D gene. Trimming pared 0 bases from V and 4 bases from J, leaving 19 bases between. The germline gives CDR1 DFQATT, CDR2 SNEGSKA (reference sequence). This CDR3 comprises 16 residues. For the CDR3, the DNA is TGCAGTGCTAGAGAGAGTGGGGTGGCAGGTCGGTACGAGCAGTACTTC. Translated: CSARESGVAGRYEQYF.